Shown below are 31 T cell receptor beta chains from a single sample sequenced in a study of cytotoxic CD8 clonotypes in ibrutinib-treated CLL (dated by TCRdb to about 2021). What this sample's time point label stands for: about 11 months on ibrutinib. Library preparation was by the immunoSEQ multiplex PCR assay. TCRdb provides this immuneACCESS table in a form limited to in-frame rearrangements. Some clones are lacking; in checked studies, under half of them reflect an unresolved V gene, and why the rest are absent is not known. The table for this sample lists more than 200,000 clones; approximately 70% of them were counted only once. Together, the top ten hold 5.9% of the sample. The starting material was PBMCs, obtained after 12 months of ibrutinib treatment. The receptors come from a human donor with chronic lymphocytic leukemia.

The chain couples TRBV30 to TRBJ1-5; D is unresolved. Germline-derived CDR1 and CDR2 are GTSNPN and SVGIG (reference sequence). V shed 2 bases and J shed 4 bases, with 9 bases lying between them. There are 13 residues in the CDR3. CDR3 coding DNA: TGTGCCTGGAGTTCGACCGATAATCAGCCCCAGCATTTT. This sequence encodes CAWSSTDNQPQHF.

The chain joins TRBV5-5 to TRBJ1-2; D possibly corresponds to TRBD1 (5 bases). The CDR3 consists of 13 residues. Per germline, CDR1 SGHKS and CDR2 YYEKEE (reference sequence). Trimming pared 0 bases from V and 5 bases from J, leaving 8 bases between. The CDR3 DNA reads as TGTGCCAGCAGCTTGGCGACAGAGTATGGCTACACCTTC. Amino acid sequence: CASSLATEYGYTF. Full variable domain (missing parts from reference TRBV5-5 and TRBJ1-2): DAGVTQSPTHLIKTRGQQVTLRCSPISGHKSVSWYQQVLGQGPQFIFQYYEKEERGRGNFPDRFSARQFPNYSSELNVNALLLGDSALYLCASSLATEYGYTFGSGTRLTVV.

This clone occurred a few times. Other DNA sequences from this sample encode an identical CDR3 as well. This CDR3 is CASSAQGDTEAFF. The CDR3 DNA follows: TGTGCCAGCAGTGCACAGGGGGACACTGAAGCTTTCTTT. V is TRBV2 and J is TRBJ1-1; TRBD1 matches at 8 bases. With V trimmed by 4 bases and J by 3 bases, 1 base remained unmatched. CDR3 length: 13 residues. The germline V gene has CDR1 SNHLY and CDR2 FYNNEI.

The chain joins TRBV30 to TRBJ1-5; D perhaps matches TRBD1 (5 bases). The V gene lost 1 base and the J gene lost 5 bases, with 9 bases spanning the gap. Per the germline V gene, CDR1 is GTSNPN and CDR2 is SVGIG (reference sequence). This CDR3 contains 13 residues. CDR3 nucleotides: TGTGCCTGGAGTGCGGGGGGATATCAGCCCCAGCATTTT. It is translated as CAWSAGGYQPQHF.

This clone was found once. The V call is TRBV6-5, the J call TRBJ1-1; TRBD1 matches at 12 bases. In germline, CDR1 is MNHEY, CDR2 SVGAGI. Germline trimming cut 0 bases from V and 11 bases from J; bases unmatched to any gene: 4. CDR3 length: 14 residues. CDR3 protein: CASSYSGTGGFAFF. The CDR3, as DNA: TGTGCCAGCAGTTACTCCGGGACAGGGGGCTTTGCTTTCTTT.

This clone came up a few times. This rearrangement joins TRBV5-1 to TRBJ1-2; 7 bases align to TRBD1. Germline V CDR1 and CDR2: SGHRS, YFSETQ. CDR3 length: 13 residues. V lost 7 bases and J lost 3; bases outside the gene matches: 6. CDR3 in amino acids: CASGRDSYYGYTF. Written as DNA, the CDR3 is TGCGCCAGCGGCCGGGACAGCTACTATGGCTACACCTTC.

The gene calls are TRBV6-4 and TRBJ2-3, with D possibly being TRBD1 or TRBD2 (5 bases each). The CDR3 is 15 amino acids. Trimming left V 3 bases short and J 4 bases short, with 14 bases between. Germline V CDR1 and CDR2: MRHNA, SNTAGT. In DNA, the CDR3 is TGTGCCAGCAGTGATAACACAGGAGCGGCAGATACGCAGTATTTT. This gives the protein CASSDNTGAADTQYF.

A few counts support this clone. The rearrangement joins TRBV13 to TRBJ1-1; 9 positions match TRBD1. This CDR3 region has 13 residues. V lost 11 bases, J lost 3 bases, and 7 bases stayed unmatched. The germline V gene has CDR1 PRHDT and CDR2 FYEKMQ (reference sequence). This chain's CDR3 is CADRQGGDTEAFF. The CDR3 nucleotides are TGTGCCGACAGACAGGGGGGTGACACTGAAGCTTTCTTT.

This clone was detected once. The V gene is TRBV5-1, the J gene TRBJ2-7; D ambiguous. Trimming removed 2 bases from V and 1 base from J, with 7 bases in between. This CDR3 has 13 amino acids. Germline CDR1 reads SGHRS; CDR2 reads YFSETQ. Here the CDR3 reads CASSFSPSYEQYF. The CDR3, as DNA: TGCGCCAGCAGCTTCTCGCCTTCCTACGAGCAGTACTTC.

The gene calls are TRBV5-4 and TRBJ1-1; D may be TRBD1 (5 bases). Germline values: CDR1 SGHNT, CDR2 YYREEE (reference sequence). CDR3 size: 15 residues. With 4 bases removed from V and 0 bases from J, the gap between germline ends came to 13 bases. The CDR3 DNA follows: TGTGCCAGCAGCCCGGGGACGGCTCTGAACACTGAAGCTTTCTTT. It encodes CASSPGTALNTEAFF.

In its sample, this clone was seen a few times. The J gene is TRBJ2-5, the V gene TRBV15; D is possibly TRBD1 or TRBD2 (5 bases each). Trimming took off 6 bases at V and 2 bases at J, with 16 bases between the two ends. CDR1 and CDR2 from the germline V gene are LNHNV and YYDKDF (reference sequence). The length of the CDR3 is 15 residues. DNA of the CDR3: TGTGCCACCAGACCCGGGGCTCTTGTTCAAGAGACCCAGTACTTC. Protein sequence: CATRPGALVQETQYF. Filled out from reference TRBV15 and TRBJ2-5, the complete variable domain reads DAMVIQNPRYQVTQFGKPVTLSCSQTLNHNVMYWYQQKSSQAPKLLFHYYDKDFNNEADTPDNFQSRRPNTSFCFLDIRSPGLGDTAMYLCATRPGALVQETQYFGPGTRLLVL.

The sample holds one count of this clone. The J gene is TRBJ2-7, the V gene TRBV5-6; D is ambiguous. V was trimmed by 1 base and J by 2 bases, leaving 1 base between them. From germline, CDR1 is SGHDT and CDR2 YYEEEE. The CDR3 spans 11 residues. The CDR3 loop is CASSLTYEQYF. CDR3 DNA sequence: TGTGCCAGCAGCTTGACCTACGAGCAGTACTTC.

This chain connects TRBV7-9 to TRBJ2-7, with D perhaps TRBD2 (7 bases). Germline assignment: CDR1 SEHNR and CDR2 FQNEAQ (reference sequence). The ends were cut back, 0 bases at V and 7 bases at J, with 19 bases in the middle. This CDR3 region has 16 residues. CDR3 DNA sequence: TGTGCCAGCAGCTTAGCGGTGGGCGGGGGCTCCTCAGAGCAGTACTTC. It specifies CASSLAVGGGSSEQYF.

The chain is built from TRBV7-3 and TRBJ2-1; 7 bases are shared with TRBD1. With V trimmed by 5 bases and J by 6 bases, 7 bases remained unmatched. The CDR3 has 14 amino acids. CDR1 SGHTA and CDR2 FQGTGA come from the germline V gene. In DNA form, the CDR3 reads TGTGCCAGCAGCGTACTCGGGACAGCCAATGAGCAGTTCTTC. This codes for CASSVLGTANEQFF.

This chain links TRBV6-5 with TRBJ1-2; perhaps TRBD1 as D (5 bases). Germline CDR1 MNHEY, CDR2 SVGAGI. V was shortened by 2 bases and J by 4 bases, with 14 bases between the two germline ends. The CDR3 totals 15 residues. The CDR3 DNA follows: TGTGCCAGCAGTTACGAGAGGGGAGGGAGCTATGGCTACACCTTC. Amino acids: CASSYERGGSYGYTF.

The count of this clone is one. The V call is TRBV7-2, the J call TRBJ2-7; D may be TRBD1 or TRBD2 (5 bases each). The CDR3 sequence is 15 residues long. Looked up from germline, CDR1 is SGHTA and CDR2 is FQGNSA. Trimming left V 5 bases short and J 3 bases short, with 17 bases between. The CDR3 loop is CASSTGPYGDYEQYF. DNA for the CDR3: TGTGCCAGCAGCACGGGACCATACGGAGACTACGAGCAGTACTTC. Together with reference TRBV7-2 and TRBJ2-7, the CDR3 gives the full variable domain: GAGVSQSPSNKVTEKGKDVELRCDPISGHTALYWYRQSLGQGLEFLIYFQGNSAPDKSGLPSDRFSAERTGGSVSTLTIQRTQQEDSAVYLCASSTGPYGDYEQYFGPGTRLTVT.

The chain combines TRBV9 with TRBJ2-5, with 12 bases fitting TRBD2. The trim removed 0 bases at V and 7 bases at J, leaving 10 bases unmatched. This CDR3 comprises 17 residues. CDR1 is SGDLS and CDR2 is YYNGEE in the germline V gene. CDR3 loop: CASSVAASGRAGATQYF. CDR3 nucleotide sequence: TGTGCCAGCAGCGTAGCGGCTAGCGGGAGGGCAGGCGCGACCCAGTACTTC.

The chain uses TRBV7-6 and TRBJ1-1; 8 positions agree with TRBD1. The CDR3 extends over 14 amino acids. CDR1 and CDR2 (germline): SGHVS, FNYEAQ. J was trimmed by 1 base and V by 5 bases; bases with no gene match: 3. CDR3 coding DNA: TGTGCCAGCAGCCGTGGACAGGGGAACACTGAAGCTTTCTTT. This gives the protein CASSRGQGNTEAFF. The entire variable domain, with the rest obtained from reference TRBV7-6 and TRBJ1-1, is as follows: GAGVSQSPRYKVTKRGQDVALRCDPISGHVSLYWYRQALGQGPEFLTYFNYEAQQDKSGLPNDRFSAERPEGSISTLTIQRTEQRDSAMYRCASSRGQGNTEAFFGQGTRLTVV.

The chain uses TRBV10-3 and TRBJ1-4, with 9 nucleotides matching TRBD1. V lost 6 bases and J lost 6; bases outside the gene matches: 2. Germline CDR1 is ENHRY and CDR2 is SYGVKD. The CDR3 runs to 13 residues. The CDR3 region is CAIRGQGDEKLFF. CDR3 in DNA: TGTGCCATCAGGGGACAGGGAGATGAAAAACTGTTTTTT.

This clone turned up a few times. CDR3 coding DNA: TGTGCCTGGAGTTCCCAGGGATACGAGCAGTACTTC. Amino acids: CAWSSQGYEQYF. The V and J genes are TRBV30 and TRBJ2-7, with D tentatively TRBD1 (5 bases). Per germline, CDR1 GTSNPN and CDR2 SVGIG (reference sequence). Trimming cost V 2 bases and J 4 bases, with 9 bases left between them. CDR3 length: 12 amino acids.

V gene TRBV19 combines with J gene TRBJ1-2; no reliable D call. Per germline, CDR1 LNHDA and CDR2 SQIVND (reference sequence). V was cut by 3 bases and J by 4 bases, with 15 bases left in between. CDR3 length: 15 amino acids. The CDR3 DNA follows: TGTGCCAGTAGTATCCCCCGTGGGTTAGGCTATGGCTACACCTTC. It translates to CASSIPRGLGYGYTF.

The chain recombines TRBV28 with TRBJ2-1; D might be TRBD2 (5 bases). The CDR3 is 13 residues long. With 6 bases removed from V and 10 bases from J, the gap between germline ends came to 16 bases. Germline loops: CDR1 MDHEN, CDR2 SYDVKM. This chain's CDR3 is CASSLGWGAEQFF. The CDR3 coding sequence is TGTGCCAGCAGCTTAGGGTGGGGAGCGGAGCAGTTCTTC.

The chain recombines TRBV6-5 with TRBJ1-1; D possibly corresponds to TRBD1 (5 bases). The V gene's germline CDR1 is MNHEY and CDR2 SVGAGI. The CDR3 is 15 residues long. V lost 2 bases and J lost 0, with 10 bases in between. The CDR3 loop reads CASSYTTTVNTEAFF. The CDR3 nucleotides are TGTGCCAGCAGTTACACTACGACAGTGAACACTGAAGCTTTCTTT.

Only one count was recorded for this clone. This chain links TRBV12-5 with TRBJ1-3, with D perhaps TRBD1 (5 bases). Germline V CDR1 and CDR2: LGHNT, FRNRAP. The CDR3 runs 13 residues. Trimming took off 1 base at V and 9 bases at J, with 10 bases between the two ends. CDR3 residues: CASGLAPGGTIYF. The CDR3 DNA reads TGTGCTAGTGGTTTGGCCCCCGGGGGCACCATATATTTT.

The chain has TRBV29-1 and TRBJ2-7; tentatively, D is TRBD1 (5 bases). Germline V lookup: CDR1 SQVTM, CDR2 ANQGSEA. The CDR3 is 13 residues long. Here the CDR3 reads CAWGRGETYEQYF. In DNA form, the CDR3 reads TGCGCGTGGGGAAGGGGCGAAACCTACGAGCAGTACTTC.

This clone was counted between two and nine times. The rearrangement joins TRBV5-4 to TRBJ1-1; 7 bases fit TRBD1. Losses at the gene ends were 1 base for V and 0 bases for J; bases not matched to a gene: 3. The V gene's germline CDR1 is SGHNT and CDR2 YYREEE (reference sequence). The CDR3 has 15 amino acids. CDR3 DNA sequence: TGTGCCAGCAGCTTGACAGGGGATTTGAACACTGAAGCTTTCTTT. Translation: CASSLTGDLNTEAFF.

V usage is TRBV9 and J usage is TRBJ2-1; D unclear. Trimming shortened V by 0 bases and J by 8 bases, and 3 bases separated the two germline ends. The CDR3 extends over 11 amino acids. The V gene's germline CDR1 is SGDLS and CDR2 YYNGEE. This CDR3 reads CASSVADEQFF. The CDR3 DNA is TGTGCCAGCAGCGTAGCCGATGAGCAGTTCTTC.

The table lists this clone with many counts. The same CDR3 is also encoded by other DNA sequences in this sample. The chain recombines TRBV30 with TRBJ2-1; 9 positions agree with TRBD2. Losses at the gene ends were 5 bases for V and 1 base for J; bases not matched to a gene: 0. The CDR3 consists of 13 residues. In germline, CDR1 is GTSNPN, CDR2 SVGIG (reference sequence). The DNA for the CDR3 is TGTGCCTGGGCGGGGGGGTCCTACAATGAGCAGTTCTTC. Amino acids: CAWAGGSYNEQFF. The complete variable domain, with remaining parts taken from reference TRBV30 and TRBJ2-1, reads SQTIHQWPATLVQPVGSPLSLECTVEGTSNPNLYWYRQAAGRGLQLLFYSVGIGQISSEVPQNLSASRPQDRQFILSSKKLLLSDSGFYLCAWAGGSYNEQFFGPGTRLTVL.

The chain links TRBV6-4 to TRBJ2-6, with 9 positions matching TRBD1. CDR3 length: 19 amino acids. In germline, CDR1 is MRHNA, CDR2 SNTAGT. J was trimmed by 2 bases and V by 3 bases; bases with no gene match: 11. The CDR3: CASSEQGTGSLTGANVLTF. As DNA, the CDR3 is TGTGCCAGCAGTGAACAAGGGACAGGGAGTCTAACTGGGGCCAACGTCCTGACTTTC.

The chain employs TRBV28 and TRBJ1-2; TRBD1 matches at 7 bases. This CDR3 spans 16 amino acids. Trimming removed 3 bases from V and 0 bases from J; junction bases left unmatched: 7. Germline V gene data show CDR1 as MDHEN and CDR2 as SYDVKM. The CDR3, as DNA: TGTGCCAGCAGTTTTCAACCGGGACAGCCTAACTATGGCTACACCTTC. Translating it yields CASSFQPGQPNYGYTF.

The V gene is TRBV5-1, the J gene TRBJ2-7; D uncertain. The V gene lost 2 bases and the J gene lost 0 bases, with 6 bases spanning the gap. This CDR3 spans 13 amino acids. CDR1 is SGHRS, CDR2 YFSETQ, per germline. CDR3 loop: CASSFGYSYEQYF. The CDR3, as DNA: TGCGCCAGCAGCTTTGGATACTCCTACGAGCAGTACTTC.